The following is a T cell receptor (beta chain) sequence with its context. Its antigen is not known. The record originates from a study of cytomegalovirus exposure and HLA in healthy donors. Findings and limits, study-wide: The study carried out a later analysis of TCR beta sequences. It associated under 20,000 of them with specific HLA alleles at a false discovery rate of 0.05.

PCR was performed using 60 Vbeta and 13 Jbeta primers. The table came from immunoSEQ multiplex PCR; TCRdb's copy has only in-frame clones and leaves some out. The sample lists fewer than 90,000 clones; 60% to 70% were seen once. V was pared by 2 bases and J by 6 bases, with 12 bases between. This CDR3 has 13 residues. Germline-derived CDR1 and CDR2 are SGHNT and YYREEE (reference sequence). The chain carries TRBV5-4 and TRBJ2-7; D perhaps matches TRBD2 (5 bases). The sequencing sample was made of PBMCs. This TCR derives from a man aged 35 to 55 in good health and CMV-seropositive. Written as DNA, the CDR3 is TGTGCCAGCAGCTTAACGGGAATTCCCGAGCAGTACTTC. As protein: CASSLTGIPEQYF.